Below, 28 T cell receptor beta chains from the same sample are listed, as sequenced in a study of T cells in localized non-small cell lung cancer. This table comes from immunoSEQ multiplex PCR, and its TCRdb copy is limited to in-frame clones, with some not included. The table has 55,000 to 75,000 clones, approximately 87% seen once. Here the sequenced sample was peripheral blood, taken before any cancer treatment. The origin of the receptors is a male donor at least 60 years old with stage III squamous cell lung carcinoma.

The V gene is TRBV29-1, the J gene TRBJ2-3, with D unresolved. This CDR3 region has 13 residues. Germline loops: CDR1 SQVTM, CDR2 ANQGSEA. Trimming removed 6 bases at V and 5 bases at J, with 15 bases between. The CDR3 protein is CSVKLEWGDTQYF. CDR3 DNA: TGCAGCGTGAAGCTAGAGTGGGGAGATACGCAGTATTTT.

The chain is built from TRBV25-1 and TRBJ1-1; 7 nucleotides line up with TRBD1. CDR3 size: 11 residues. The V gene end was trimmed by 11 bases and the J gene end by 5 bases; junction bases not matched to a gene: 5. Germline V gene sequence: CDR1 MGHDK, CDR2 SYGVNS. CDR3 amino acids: CASQGGTEAFF. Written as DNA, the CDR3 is TGTGCCTCCCAGGGGGGGACTGAAGCTTTCTTT. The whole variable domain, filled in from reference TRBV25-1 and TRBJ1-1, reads EADIYQTPRYLVIGTGKKITLECSQTMGHDKMYWYQQDPGMELHLIHYSYGVNSTEKGDLSSESTVSRIRTEHFPLTLESARPSHTSQYLCASQGGTEAFFGQGTRLTVV.

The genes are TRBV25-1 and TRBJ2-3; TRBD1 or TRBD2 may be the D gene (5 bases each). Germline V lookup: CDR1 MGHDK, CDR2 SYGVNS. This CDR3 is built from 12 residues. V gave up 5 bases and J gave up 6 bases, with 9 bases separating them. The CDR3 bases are TGTGCCAGCAGTTCCGGGGCCGATACGCAGTATTTT. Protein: CASSSGADTQYF.

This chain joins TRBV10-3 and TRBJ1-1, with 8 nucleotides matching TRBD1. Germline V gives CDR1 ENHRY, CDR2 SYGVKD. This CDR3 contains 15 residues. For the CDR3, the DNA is TGTGCAACCGGACAGGGCGCCTCAGGAGCAACTGAAGCTTTCTTT. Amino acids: CATGQGASGATEAFF.

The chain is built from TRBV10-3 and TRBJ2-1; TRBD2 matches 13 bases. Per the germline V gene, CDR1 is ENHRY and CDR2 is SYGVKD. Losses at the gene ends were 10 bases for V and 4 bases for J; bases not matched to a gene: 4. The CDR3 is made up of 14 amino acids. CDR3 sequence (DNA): TGTGCCACCACTAGCGGGGGGGGGTACAATGAGCAGTTCTTC. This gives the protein CATTSGGGYNEQFF.

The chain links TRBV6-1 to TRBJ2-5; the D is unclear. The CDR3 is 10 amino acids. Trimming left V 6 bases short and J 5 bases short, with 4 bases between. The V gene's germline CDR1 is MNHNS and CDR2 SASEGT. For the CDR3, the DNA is TGTGCCAGCAGAAGGGAGACCCAGTACTTC. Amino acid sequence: CASRRETQYF.

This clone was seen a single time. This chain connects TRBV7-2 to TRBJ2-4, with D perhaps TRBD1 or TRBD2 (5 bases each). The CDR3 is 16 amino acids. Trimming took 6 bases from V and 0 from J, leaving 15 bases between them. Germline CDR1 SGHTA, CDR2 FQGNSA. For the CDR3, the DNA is TGTGCCAGCAGTTCTAGAGGGGCCCTAGCCAAAAACATTCAGTACTTC. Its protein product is CASSSRGALAKNIQYF.

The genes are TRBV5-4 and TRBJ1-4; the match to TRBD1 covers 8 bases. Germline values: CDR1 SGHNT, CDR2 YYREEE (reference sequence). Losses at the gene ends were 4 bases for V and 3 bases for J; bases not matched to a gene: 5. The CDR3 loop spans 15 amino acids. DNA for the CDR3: TGTGCCAGCAGCGCATACAGGGGGTCTAATGAAAAACTGTTTTTT. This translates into CASSAYRGSNEKLFF. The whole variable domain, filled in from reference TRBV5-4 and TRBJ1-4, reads ETGVTQSPTHLIKTRGQQVTLRCSSQSGHNTVSWYQQALGQGPQFIFQYYREEENGRGNFPPRFSGLQFPNYSSELNVNALELDDSALYLCASSAYRGSNEKLFFGSGTQLSVL.

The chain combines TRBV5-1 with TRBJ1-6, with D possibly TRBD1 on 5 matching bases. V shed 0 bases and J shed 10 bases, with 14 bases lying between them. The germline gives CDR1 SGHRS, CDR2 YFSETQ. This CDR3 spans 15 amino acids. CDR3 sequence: CASSLEGQGSSPLHF. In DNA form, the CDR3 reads TGCGCCAGCAGCTTGGAAGGGCAGGGAAGCTCACCCCTCCACTTT. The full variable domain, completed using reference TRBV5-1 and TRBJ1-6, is KAGVTQTPRYLIKTRGQQVTLSCSPISGHRSVSWYQQTPGQGLQFLFEYFSETQRNKGNFPGRFSGRQFSNSRSEMNVSTLELGDSALYLCASSLEGQGSSPLHFGNGTRLTVT.

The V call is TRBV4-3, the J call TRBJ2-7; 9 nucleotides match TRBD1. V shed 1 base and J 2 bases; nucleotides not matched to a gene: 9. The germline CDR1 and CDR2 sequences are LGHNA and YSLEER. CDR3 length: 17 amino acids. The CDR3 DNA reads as TGCGCCAGCAGCCAAGCTGGGACAGGGAGGGTACCCTACGAGCAGTACTTC. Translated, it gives CASSQAGTGRVPYEQYF.

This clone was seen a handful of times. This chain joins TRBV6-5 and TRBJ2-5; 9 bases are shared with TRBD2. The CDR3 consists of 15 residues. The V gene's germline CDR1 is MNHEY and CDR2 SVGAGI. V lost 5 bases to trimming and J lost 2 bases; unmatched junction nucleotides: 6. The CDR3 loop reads CASSPSSGAQETQYF. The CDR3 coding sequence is TGTGCCAGCAGTCCATCTAGCGGGGCTCAAGAGACCCAGTACTTC.

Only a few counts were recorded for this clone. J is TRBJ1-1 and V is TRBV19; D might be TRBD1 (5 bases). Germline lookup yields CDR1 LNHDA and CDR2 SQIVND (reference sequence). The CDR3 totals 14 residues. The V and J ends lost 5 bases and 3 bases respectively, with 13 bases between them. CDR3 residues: CASSVRDGYTEAFF. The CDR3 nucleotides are TGTGCCAGTAGTGTCCGGGACGGCTACACTGAAGCTTTCTTT.

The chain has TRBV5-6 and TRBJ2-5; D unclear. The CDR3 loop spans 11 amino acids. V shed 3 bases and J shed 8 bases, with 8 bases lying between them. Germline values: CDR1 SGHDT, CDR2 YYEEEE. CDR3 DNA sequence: TGTGCCAGCAGCTCGTTGTTCACCCAGTACTTC. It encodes CASSSLFTQYF.

CDR3 loop: CASSLDVLGGTQYF. The CDR3 region has the DNA TGTGCCAGCAGTTTGGACGTGTTAGGTGGTACGCAGTATTTT. The chain couples TRBV28 to TRBJ2-3, with no clear D. Germline lookup yields CDR1 MDHEN and CDR2 SYDVKM. This CDR3 is built from 14 residues. V shed 3 bases and J shed 8 bases, with 15 bases lying between them.

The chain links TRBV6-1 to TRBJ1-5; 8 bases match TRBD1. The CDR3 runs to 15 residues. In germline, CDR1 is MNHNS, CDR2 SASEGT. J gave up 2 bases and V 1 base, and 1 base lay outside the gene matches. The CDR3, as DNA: TGTGCCAGCAGTGAAGTGGGACAGGGCAATCAGCCCCAGCATTTT. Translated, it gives CASSEVGQGNQPQHF.

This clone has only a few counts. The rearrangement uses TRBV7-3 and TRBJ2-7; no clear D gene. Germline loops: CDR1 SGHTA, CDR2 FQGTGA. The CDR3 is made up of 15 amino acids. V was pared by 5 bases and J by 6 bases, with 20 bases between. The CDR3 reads CASSLNPGLASEQYF. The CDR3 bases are TGTGCCAGCAGCCTAAATCCAGGTCTGGCCTCCGAGCAGTACTTC.

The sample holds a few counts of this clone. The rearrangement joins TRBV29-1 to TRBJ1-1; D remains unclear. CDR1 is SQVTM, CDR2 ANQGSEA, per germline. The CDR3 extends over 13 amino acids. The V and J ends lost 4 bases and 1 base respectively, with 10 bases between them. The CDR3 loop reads CSVGQNKNTEAFF. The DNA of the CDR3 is TGCAGCGTTGGCCAGAACAAGAACACTGAAGCTTTCTTT.

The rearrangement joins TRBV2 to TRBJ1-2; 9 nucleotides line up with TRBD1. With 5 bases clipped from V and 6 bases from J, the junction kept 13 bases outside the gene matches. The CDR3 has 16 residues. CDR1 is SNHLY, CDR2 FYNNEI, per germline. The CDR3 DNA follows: TGTGCCAGCAGTCTTCGGGACAGGGTTGTAAGGAATGGCTACACCTTC. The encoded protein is CASSLRDRVVRNGYTF.

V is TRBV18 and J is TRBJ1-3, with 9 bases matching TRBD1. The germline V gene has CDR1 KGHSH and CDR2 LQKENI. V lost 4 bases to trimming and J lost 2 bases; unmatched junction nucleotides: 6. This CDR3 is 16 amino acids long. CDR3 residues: CASSQGQGSTGNTIYF. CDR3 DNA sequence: TGTGCCAGCTCACAGGGACAGGGAAGTACTGGAAACACCATATATTTT.

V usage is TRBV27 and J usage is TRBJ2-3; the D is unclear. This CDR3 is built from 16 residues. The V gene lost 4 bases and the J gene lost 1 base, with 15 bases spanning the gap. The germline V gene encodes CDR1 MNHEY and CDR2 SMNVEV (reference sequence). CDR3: CASSSLLRQRTDTQYF. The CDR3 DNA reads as TGTGCCAGCAGTTCCCTCCTTCGTCAGCGCACAGATACGCAGTATTTT.

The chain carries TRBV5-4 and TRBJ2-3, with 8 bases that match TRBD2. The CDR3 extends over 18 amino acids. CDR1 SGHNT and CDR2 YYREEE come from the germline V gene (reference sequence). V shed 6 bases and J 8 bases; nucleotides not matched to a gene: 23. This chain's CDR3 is CASIPAVGSGGYQGTQYF. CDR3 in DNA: TGTGCCAGCATCCCCGCCGTAGGAAGCGGGGGCTATCAGGGTACGCAGTATTTT.

CDR3 nucleotide sequence: TGTGCCAGCAGCTTCTTTGGACAGGACTTAGAAGCTTTCTTT. Its protein is CASSFFGQDLEAFF. This chain connects TRBV5-6 to TRBJ1-1; the match to TRBD1 covers 7 bases. CDR3 length: 14 amino acids. V was clipped by 2 bases and J by 8 bases; unmatched bases: 9. Germline lookup yields CDR1 SGHDT and CDR2 YYEEEE.

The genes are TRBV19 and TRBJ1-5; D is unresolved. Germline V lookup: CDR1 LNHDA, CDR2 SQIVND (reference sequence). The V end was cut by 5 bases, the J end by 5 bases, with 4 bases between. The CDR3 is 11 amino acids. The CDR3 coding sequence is TGTGCCAGTAGTCTCGATCAGCCCCAGCATTTT. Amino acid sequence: CASSLDQPQHF.

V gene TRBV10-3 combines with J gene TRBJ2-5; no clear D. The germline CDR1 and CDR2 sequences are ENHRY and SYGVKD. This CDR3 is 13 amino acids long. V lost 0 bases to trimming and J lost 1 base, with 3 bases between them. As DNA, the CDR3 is TGTGCCATCAGTGAGTCTGCCCAAGAGACCCAGTACTTC. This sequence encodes CAISESAQETQYF.

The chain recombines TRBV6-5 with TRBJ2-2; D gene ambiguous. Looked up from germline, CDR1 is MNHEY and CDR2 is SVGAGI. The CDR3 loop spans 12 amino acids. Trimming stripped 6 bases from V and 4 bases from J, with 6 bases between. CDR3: CASRIVTGELFF. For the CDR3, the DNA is TGTGCCAGCAGAATTGTCACCGGGGAGCTGTTTTTT.

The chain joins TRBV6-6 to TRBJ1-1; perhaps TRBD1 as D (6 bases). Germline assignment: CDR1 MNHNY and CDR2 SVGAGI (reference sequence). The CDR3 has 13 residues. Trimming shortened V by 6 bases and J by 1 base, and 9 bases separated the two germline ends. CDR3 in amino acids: CASRRTANTEAFF. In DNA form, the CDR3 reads TGTGCCAGCAGACGGACAGCGAACACTGAAGCTTTCTTT.

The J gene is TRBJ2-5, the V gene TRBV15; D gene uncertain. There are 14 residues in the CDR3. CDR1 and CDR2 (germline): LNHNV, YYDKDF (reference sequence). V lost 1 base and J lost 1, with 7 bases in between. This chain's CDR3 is CATSRGGVQETQYF. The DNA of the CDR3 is TGTGCCACCAGCAGAGGTGGGGTCCAAGAGACCCAGTACTTC. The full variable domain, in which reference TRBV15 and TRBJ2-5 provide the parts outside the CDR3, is DAMVIQNPRYQVTQFGKPVTLSCSQTLNHNVMYWYQQKSSQAPKLLFHYYDKDFNNEADTPDNFQSRRPNTSFCFLDIRSPGLGDTAMYLCATSRGGVQETQYFGPGTRLLVL.

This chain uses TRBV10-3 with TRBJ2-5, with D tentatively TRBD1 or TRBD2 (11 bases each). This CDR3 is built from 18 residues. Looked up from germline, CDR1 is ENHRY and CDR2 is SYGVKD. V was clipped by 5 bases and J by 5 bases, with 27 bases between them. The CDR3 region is CAISMDRGRASGRETQYF. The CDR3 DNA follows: TGTGCCATCAGTATGGACAGGGGGCGCGCTAGCGGGAGGGAGACCCAGTACTTC.